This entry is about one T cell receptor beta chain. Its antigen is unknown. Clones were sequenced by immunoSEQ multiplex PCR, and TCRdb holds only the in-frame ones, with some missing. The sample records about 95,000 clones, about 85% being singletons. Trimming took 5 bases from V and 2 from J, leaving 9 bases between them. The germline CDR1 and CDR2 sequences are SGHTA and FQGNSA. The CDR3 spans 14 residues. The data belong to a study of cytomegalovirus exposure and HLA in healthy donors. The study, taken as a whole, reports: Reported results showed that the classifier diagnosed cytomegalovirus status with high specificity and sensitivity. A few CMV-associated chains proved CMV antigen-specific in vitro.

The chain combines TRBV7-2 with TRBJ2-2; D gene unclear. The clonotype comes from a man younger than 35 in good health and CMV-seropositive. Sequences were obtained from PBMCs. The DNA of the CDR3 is TGTGCCAGCAGCGCGCACAGCAACACCGGGGAGCTGTTTTTT. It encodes CASSAHSNTGELFF. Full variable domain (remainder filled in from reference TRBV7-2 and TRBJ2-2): GAGVSQSPSNKVTEKGKDVELRCDPISGHTALYWYRQSLGQGLEFLIYFQGNSAPDKSGLPSDRFSAERTGGSVSTLTIQRTQQEDSAVYLCASSAHSNTGELFFGEGSRLTVL.